Listed below are T cell receptor beta chains from one sample, sequenced in a study of cytomegalovirus exposure and HLA in healthy donors. Sequencing was performed with immunoSEQ multiplex PCR; in TCRdb, only in-frame clones are kept and a portion is missing. The sample holds some 120,000 clones; around 8.5% are singletons and the top ten take 5.5%. The sequencing sample was made of PBMCs. These receptors came from a man in his forties in good health and CMV-seronegative. Each CDR3 is given with its conserved first and last residue. D genes are given only for firm matches. Some rows mark clone size as missing; the rest say once, few, many or name a class of expanded clone.

V gene	D gene	clone size	J gene	CDR3 protein	CDR3 DNA
TRBV11-3	-	-	TRBJ2-1	CASSLISNEQFF	TGTGCCAGCAGCTTAATCTCGAATGAGCAGTTCTTC
TRBV6-1	TRBD1	-	TRBJ1-2	CASNQDRARGYTF	TGTGCCAGCAACCAGGACAGGGCGCGTGGCTACACCTTC
TRBV5-1	-	few	TRBJ2-3	CASSLSPRGSGGTDTQYF	TGCGCCAGCAGCTTGTCCCCAAGAGGGTCAGGAGGCACAGATACGCAGTATTTT
TRBV27	TRBD2	-	TRBJ2-1	CASSYLAGGLYNEQFF	TGTGCCAGCAGTTATTTAGCGGGGGGGCTGTACAATGAGCAGTTCTTC
TRBV28	TRBD1	few	TRBJ2-5	CASSLDRVDTQYF	TGTGCCAGCAGTTTAGACAGGGTTGACACCCAGTACTTC
TRBV9	-	-	TRBJ1-2	CASSATLSGAYYGYTF	TGTGCCAGCAGCGCAACCCTTAGCGGCGCTTACTATGGCTACACCTTC
TRBV19	-	-	TRBJ2-7	CASSMNGEIQYF	TGTGCCAGTAGTATGAATGGTGAGATACAGTACTTC
TRBV18	-	-	TRBJ1-1	CASSPYILGRASPNTEAFF	TGTGCCAGCTCACCATACATCCTGGGCAGGGCCTCTCCGAACACTGAAGCTTTCTTT
TRBV10-3	-	few	TRBJ2-1	CAIRWDSLSYNEQFF	TGTGCCATCAGATGGGACTCCCTATCCTACAATGAGCAGTTCTTC
TRBV4-2	TRBD1	few	TRBJ2-1	CASSQLPGQVREQFF	TGTGCCAGCAGCCAATTACCGGGACAGGTGCGTGAGCAGTTCTTC
TRBV6-6	TRBD1	few	TRBJ1-5	CASREGTGLSNQPQHF	TGTGCCAGCAGGGAGGGGACAGGGCTTAGCAATCAGCCCCAGCATTTT
TRBV27	-	-	TRBJ1-4	CASSPTGHHEKLFF	TGTGCCAGCAGTCCGACAGGACACCATGAAAAACTGTTTTTT
TRBV7-3	TRBD2	-	TRBJ2-1	CASSPNPIAGPSDEQFF	TGTGCCAGCAGCCCCAACCCTATAGCGGGGCCAAGCGATGAGCAGTTCTTC
TRBV4-3	TRBD1	-	TRBJ2-7	CASSRDRGGEQYF	TGCGCCTCGAGCCGGGACAGGGGGGGCGAGCAGTACTTC
TRBV6-5	-	few	TRBJ1-1	CASSPTAGFTEAFF	TGTGCCAGCAGTCCCACGGCAGGGTTCACTGAAGCTTTCTTT
TRBV5-4	-	few	TRBJ2-3	CASGADTDTQYF	TGTGCCAGCGGGGCAGACACAGATACGCAGTATTTT
TRBV27	-	few	TRBJ1-2	CASSTEGGYGYTF	TGTGCCAGCAGTACGGAGGGGGGGTATGGCTACACCTTC
TRBV23-1	-	-	TRBJ2-7	CASSPPSTPYEQYF	TGCGCCAGCAGTCCTCCGAGCACCCCCTACGAGCAGTACTTC
TRBV30	-	few	TRBJ2-3	CAFRGNTQYF	TGTGCTTTCAGGGGCAATACGCAGTATTTT
TRBV2	-	-	TRBJ1-3	CASMGHRASGNTIYF	TGTGCCAGCATGGGACATCGAGCCTCTGGAAACACCATATATTTT
TRBV28	-	few	TRBJ1-6	CASSHSHLHF	TGTGCCAGCAGTCATTCACACCTCCACTTT
TRBV5-4	TRBD2	-	TRBJ2-1	CASSPGGGGATYNEQFF	TGTGCCAGCAGCCCGGGGGGGGGCGGGGCTACCTACAATGAGCAGTTCTTC
TRBV7-3	-	-	TRBJ2-1	CASSPTSSYNEQFF	TGTGCCAGCAGCCCGACAAGCTCCTACAATGAGCAGTTCTTC
TRBV6-5	TRBD1	-	TRBJ2-5	CASSLGQGRQETQYF	TGTGCCAGCAGCCTTGGACAGGGGCGTCAAGAGACCCAGTACTTC
TRBV6-1	-	many	TRBJ2-7	CASSFRLEQYF	TGTGCCAGCAGTTTTCGGTTAGAGCAGTACTTC
TRBV11-2	TRBD1	few	TRBJ2-5	CASSLQGAPGETQYF	TGTGCCAGCAGCTTACAGGGGGCTCCGGGAGAGACCCAGTACTTC
TRBV21-1	-	-	TRBJ2-7	CASSKVKTGAHEQYF	TGTGCCAGCAGCAAAGTCAAGACAGGGGCCCACGAGCAGTACTTC
TRBV11-2	TRBD2	-	TRBJ2-5	CASRRLAGEETQYF	TGTGCCAGCAGAAGACTAGCGGGGGAAGAGACCCAGTACTTC
TRBV21-1	-	-	TRBJ2-3	CASSPEWLAGGTSTDTQYF	TGTGCCAGCAGCCCTGAGTGGCTAGCGGGGGGTACTAGCACAGATACGCAGTATTTT
TRBV10-2	-	-	TRBJ2-2	CASAGGELFF	TGCGCCAGCGCGGGGGGGGAGCTGTTTTTT
TRBV7-2	-	-	TRBJ2-5	CASSLLEGYQETQYF	TGTGCCAGCAGTTTACTGGAGGGGTACCAAGAGACCCAGTACTTC
TRBV5-1	TRBD2	few	TRBJ2-1	CASSLGGGLDNEQFF	TGCGCCAGCAGCTTGGGTGGGGGACTAGACAATGAGCAGTTCTTC
TRBV5-6	-	-	TRBJ2-7	CASSLSQGYEQYF	TGTGCCAGCAGCTTATCGCAGGGATACGAGCAGTACTTC
TRBV30	-	-	TRBJ2-7	CAWNQGTPYEQYF	TGTGCCTGGAATCAGGGGACCCCCTACGAGCAGTACTTC
TRBV6-5	-	few	TRBJ1-1	CASSYSRLTEAFF	TGTGCCAGCAGTTACTCGCGGTTGACTGAAGCTTTCTTT
TRBV30	TRBD2	-	TRBJ2-1	CAWSQGLAGSGEQFF	TGTGCCTGGAGTCAAGGACTAGCGGGGTCTGGTGAGCAGTTCTTC
TRBV6-1	-	few	TRBJ1-5	CASSEANSLQPQHF	TGTGCCAGCAGTGAAGCGAACAGCCTTCAGCCCCAGCATTTT
TRBV5-1	TRBD1	-	TRBJ2-3	CASSGTGGGRIDTQYF	TGCGCCAGCAGCGGGACAGGTGGTGGGCGAATAGATACGCAGTATTTT
TRBV2	-	few	TRBJ2-5	CASSEARQRETQYF	TGTGCCAGCAGTGAAGCAAGGCAGAGGGAGACCCAGTACTTC
TRBV6-5	TRBD1	few	TRBJ1-6	CASTPGQGNSPLHF	TGTGCCAGCACCCCGGGACAGGGAAATTCACCCCTCCACTTT
TRBV5-1	TRBD1	-	TRBJ1-1	CASSWTGAGTEAFF	TGCGCCAGCAGCTGGACAGGGGCGGGTACTGAAGCTTTCTTT
TRBV6-1	TRBD2	few	TRBJ2-2	CASSRAGGRTGELFF	TGTGCCAGCAGTAGAGCGGGGGGGCGGACCGGGGAGCTGTTTTTT
TRBV5-1	TRBD2	-	TRBJ2-7	CASSSTIRTSGDSYEQYF	TGCGCCAGCAGCTCTACCATCCGGACTAGCGGGGACTCCTACGAGCAGTACTTC
TRBV7-6	TRBD1	-	TRBJ1-2	CASSPGQTPDGYTF	TGTGCCAGCAGCCCGGGACAGACCCCGGATGGCTACACCTTC
TRBV7-3	TRBD2	few	TRBJ2-1	CASSRAGGYNEQFF	TGTGCCAGCAGCCGAGCGGGAGGCTACAATGAGCAGTTCTTC
TRBV6-1	TRBD1	-	TRBJ2-7	CASSEARRGLQYF	TGTGCCAGCAGTGAAGCGCGCAGGGGGCTGCAGTACTTC
TRBV5-1	TRBD1	-	TRBJ2-3	CASSLEDRAADTQYF	TGCGCCAGCAGCTTGGAGGACAGGGCTGCAGATACGCAGTATTTT
TRBV14	TRBD2	few	TRBJ2-7	CASSQDEGLAAYEQYF	TGTGCCAGCAGCCAAGACGAAGGACTAGCGGCCTACGAGCAGTACTTC
TRBV9	-	-	TRBJ2-1	CASSVADSYNEQFF	TGTGCCAGCAGCGTAGCGGACAGCTACAATGAGCAGTTCTTC
TRBV14	TRBD1	-	TRBJ2-1	CASSQTGQYNEQFF	TGTGCCAGCAGCCAAACGGGACAGTACAATGAGCAGTTCTTC